This T cell receptor (beta chain) was recorded in a study of cytomegalovirus exposure and HLA in healthy donors. This clone was recorded only once. V lost 2 bases, J lost 2 bases, and 4 bases stayed unmatched. This CDR3 region has 16 residues. Germline CDR1 SGHVS, CDR2 FQNEAQ. This PCR relied on a set of 60 Vbeta primers and 13 Jbeta primers. The table came from immunoSEQ multiplex PCR; TCRdb's copy has only in-frame clones and leaves some out. Among 95,000 to 150,000 clones listed, around 82% were seen once. The chain carries TRBV7-8 and TRBJ2-2; 8 bases are a match to TRBD1. This clonotype originated in a man aged 35-49 years in good health and CMV-seronegative. The specimen was PBMCs. In DNA, the CDR3 is TGTGCCAGCAGCTTAATAGACAGGGGAAACACCGGGGAGCTGTTTTTT. The encoded protein is CASSLIDRGNTGELFF.